This T cell receptor (beta chain) was sequenced during a study of cytomegalovirus exposure and HLA in healthy donors. Study background: Per a later analysis, the roughly 700 first-cohort and 120 validation repertoires shared one platform. Findings of the study overall: The study found most TCR sequences rare, yet found some public TCRs in many donors. Through in vitro validation, a few CMV-associated chains were shown to be specific for CMV antigens. Overall, roughly 160 TCR beta chains were annotated as cytomegalovirus-associated.

Some clones are missing from TCRdb's copy, which holds only in-frame ones; the method was immunoSEQ multiplex PCR. The sample has 130,000 to 150,000 clones, approximately 92% seen once; the top ten hold 9% to 9.5%. The ends were cut back, 5 bases at V and 4 bases at J, with 17 bases in the middle. CDR1 SEHNR and CDR2 FQNEAQ come from the germline V gene (reference sequence). This CDR3 has 16 amino acids. For this clone: The antigen is unknown.

Source material: PBMCs. This receptor was taken from a woman aged 18-29 years in good health and CMV-seropositive. The J gene is TRBJ2-2, the V gene TRBV7-9, with a possible D match to TRBD2 (6 bases). CDR3 residues: CASSLPGVVGTGELFF. Here the CDR3 DNA reads TGTGCCAGCAGCCTCCCGGGGGTCGTCGGCACCGGGGAGCTGTTTTTT. Full variable domain (outside the CDR3, taken from reference TRBV7-9 and TRBJ2-2): DTGVSQNPRHKITKRGQNVTFRCDPISEHNRLYWYRQTLGQGPEFLTYFQNEAQLEKSRLLSDRFSAERPKGSFSTLEIQRTEQGDSAMYLCASSLPGVVGTGELFFGEGSRLTVL.